The clone carrying this T cell receptor beta chain was seen just once. The entry originates in a study of tumor-infiltrating lymphocytes in primary liver carcinoma. Germline assignment: CDR1 MNHEY and CDR2 SVGAGI. The CDR3 is made up of 15 amino acids. Trimming removed 0 bases from V and 12 bases from J, with 19 bases in between. Unsorted bulk tissue, about 17-34 mg of it, served as the source for co-extraction of RNA and DNA. The authors made TCR beta cDNA from 400 to 550 ng total RNA with a constant-region primer. Researchers made the TCR beta libraries by running three nested multiplex PCR rounds with slightly modified ARM-PCR. With TRBV1-TRBV30 forward primers and a C-beta reverse primer, the first two PCR rounds were run for approximately 10 cycles each. TCRdb ran MiXCR on the multiplex PCR reads and lists one entry per CDR3 protein. The data show roughly 53,000 distinct CDR3 sequences, around 79% seen once.

The chain couples TRBV6-5 to TRBJ2-3; weak D call: TRBD2 (5 bases). The source of this sequence is a man aged 40-49 years with primary liver carcinoma and hepatitis B virus infection. Sequencing was done on a sample of liver tumor tissue from sampling region 2. As for subset: tumor region T2, inferior pole. For the CDR3, the DNA is TGTGCCAGCAGTTACTCGACGGTAGTAGCGAGGCCACAGTATTTT. It is translated as CASSYSTVVARPQYF.